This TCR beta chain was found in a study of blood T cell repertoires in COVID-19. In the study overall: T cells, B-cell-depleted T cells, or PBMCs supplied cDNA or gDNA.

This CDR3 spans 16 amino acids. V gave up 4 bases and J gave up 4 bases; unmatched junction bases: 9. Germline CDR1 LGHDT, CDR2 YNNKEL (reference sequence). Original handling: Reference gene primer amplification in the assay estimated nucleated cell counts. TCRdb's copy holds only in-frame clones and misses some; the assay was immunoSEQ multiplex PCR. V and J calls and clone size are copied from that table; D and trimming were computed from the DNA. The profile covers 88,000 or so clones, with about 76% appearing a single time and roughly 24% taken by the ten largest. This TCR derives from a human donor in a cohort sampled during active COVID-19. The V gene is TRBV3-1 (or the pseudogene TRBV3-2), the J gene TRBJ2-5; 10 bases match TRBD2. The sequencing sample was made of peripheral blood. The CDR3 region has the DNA TGTGCCAGCAGCCTCAGGTCTAGCGGGGGTAGAGAGACCCAGTACTTC. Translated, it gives CASSLRSSGGRETQYF.